The source of this T cell receptor (beta chain) is a study of blood T cell repertoires in COVID-19. Turning to the study itself: The origin of the acute and convalescent COVID-19 samples was the United States, Italy and Spain.

Everyone who took part was 18 to 89 years old, and they came from some 23 US areas. Cohort 3 donors counted as recovered after two negative PCRs, clearance, or resolved symptoms. This clone was detected a few times. Authors' methods: Amplified reference gene primers provided the basis for estimating nucleated cell counts. The data were produced by immunoSEQ multiplex PCR, yet TCRdb's version contains in-frame clones alone and is incomplete. V and J calls and clone size are copied from that table; D and trimming were computed from the DNA. The data show about 380,000 clones, with more than 75% seen just once and approximately 1.2% held by the top ten. Germline lookup yields CDR1 GTSNPN and CDR2 SVGIG (reference sequence). The CDR3 extends over 13 amino acids. Trimming removed 0 bases at V and 5 bases at J, with 10 bases between.

The genes are TRBV30 and TRBJ2-5, with D uncertain. Input material: PBMCs or T cells enriched from blood (not recorded which). The TCR was taken from a young woman who had recovered from COVID-19. In DNA form, the CDR3 reads TGTGCCTGGAGTGTCCAGGTGGTGGAGACCCAGTACTTC. Translated: CAWSVQVVETQYF.